The source of this TCR beta chain is a study of siplizumab effects on memory and regulatory T cells. Whole-study results and caveats: It seemed that naive T cells were more diverse than memory cells and were major contributors to the alloresponse. Controls had more than 25% Treg-derived mappable alloreactive CD4+ clones on average, versus around 71% with siplizumab.

Trimming removed 5 bases from V and 10 bases from J, with 16 bases in between. Germline CDR1 and CDR2: SGHTA and FQGNSA. This CDR3 region has 13 residues. Around 9.1 x 10^4 TCR templates per sample were sequenced. Assay: immunoSEQ multiplex PCR; the TCRdb copy retains only in-frame clones and omits some. Of about 100,000 clones listed, around 90% were seen once; the top ten hold around 11%. The table lists this clone with a count of one. Its antigen is as yet unknown. The genes are TRBV7-2 and TRBJ2-3; the D gene is possibly TRBD1 (6 bases). The sample consisted of non-Treg CD4+ T cells sorted from blood. This receptor was identified in a human donor in good health. CDR3: CASSPLQGRAQYF. CDR3 nucleotides: TGTGCCAGCAGCCCGCTACAGGGAAGGGCGCAGTATTTT.